This TCR beta chain originates from a study of T cells in women clearing cervical HPV infection (dated by TCRdb to about 2018). Describing the broader study: The cases were 25 to 30 women with histologically confirmed HPV16-related CIN3 or worse, and 2 of those women had invasive cancers. Controls were around 25 women whose single incident HPV16 infection cleared within 12 months without precancer or cancer developing. Cases had a median age of almost 35 years and controls had a median age of approximately 40, with no significant differences in baseline characteristics. Because only a few women had HLA typing data, the possibility that HLA type acted as a confounder could not be ruled out. Case blood was taken at the visit when the lesion was first identified, whereas control blood was taken when infection was no longer detected. In the parent cohort, approximately 9,400 women aged 18 or older were enrolled in Guanacaste, Costa Rica, during about 1993 to 1994 and were followed for over six years. Cases and controls were matched on year of sample collection and on age within five years. Quality controls consisted of five blinded duplicates per group, for a total of some 60 samples made up of roughly 50 participants and about 10 replicates. This exploratory proof-of-principle case-control study, nested within the Guanacaste HPV Natural History Study in Costa Rica, compared TCR repertoires among women with different cervical HPV16 outcomes. Among cases, blood sampling occurred a median of 149 days after lesion detection, with an interquartile range of 90 to 200 days.

From the germline V gene (reference sequence), CDR1 is MNHEY and CDR2 is SMNVEV. Its CDR3 holds 13 amino acids, cysteine through phenylalanine. The DNA shown is the part of the CDR3 that was read: 30 bases, in frame from base 1. A distance of 12 bases separates the germline ends of V and J, which lose 4 bases and 11 bases respectively. Comments on this clone: Its antigen is still unknown. The CDR3 end lies 3 residues beyond the end of the read and is filled in from the germline J gene.

TCR beta CDR3 regions were amplified by multiplex PCR using the immunoSEQ assay from an average of about 1,200 ng genomic DNA per sample. Primer bias was corrected in the assay by using a complete synthetic TCR repertoire to establish an amplification baseline. The amplicons were sequenced on the Illumina platform. In the authors' own workflow: Sequences were error-corrected by clustering with frequency ratios and a modified nearest-neighbor algorithm, then analyzed in the immunoSEQ Analyzer with IMGT gene definitions. At each rarefaction depth, TCR richness and evenness were averaged over 20 rarefaction repeats, and samples with fewer sequences than the depth were excluded. Wilcoxon rank sum tests with FDR correction were used to compare V, D and J gene relative abundances between the groups. In the blinded duplicates, the intraclass correlation was approximately 96% for TCR richness and averaged about 80% across more than 65 gene segments. The clones in this table, taken by TCRdb from immuneACCESS, are in-frame only. Not every clone is retained; where verified, under half of the shortfall comes from an unresolved V gene, and the cause of the rest is unknown. That table is the source of V, J and clone size, and D and trimming were worked out from the DNA. The sample table on file contains 15,000 to 20,000 clones. The biggest ten clones account for approximately 14% of the sample.

Every participant had a single incident cervical HPV16 infection, and prevalent HPV16 infections were excluded. Cervical HPV DNA was detected by MY09/MY11 PCR, and genotyping was performed by dot-blot hybridization. Roughly 16 mL of heparinized blood were centrifuged, and the buffy coat was split into aliquots, frozen at -30 degrees C, and then kept at -80 degrees C. QIAGEN kits were used to extract genomic DNA from the buffy coat specimens. The paper as a whole reports these results and caveats: The cross-sectional design could not show whether associations preceded infection or resulted from it; effector/memory subsets and HPV-specific T cells were not isolated. Across sequencing depths, CIN3+ cases showed significantly higher TCR repertoire richness than controls, but evenness did not differ between the groups. T-cell numbers per sample were unknown, so richness differences could reflect varying T-cell content rather than repertoire biology. Lower TRBV6-7 relative abundance was observed in cases than in controls (approximately 0.1% versus 0.17%; Bonferroni P = 0.0008). Random forest classifiers that combined richness and V gene abundances separated cases from controls with an estimated AUC of approximately 0.78.

Sequenced material: blood buffy coat. The chain is assembled from TRBV27 and TRBJ2-6; the D region possibly corresponds to TRBD1 (6 bases align). The receptor's source is a woman between 18 and 75 years old with a cervical HPV16 infection that either progressed to CIN3+ or cleared (not recorded which). The CDR3: CASSSRQVHVLTF. The CDR3 DNA, read in part, is TGTGCCAGCAGTTCGAGACAGGTACACGTC.